Listed below are T cell receptor beta chains from one sample, sequenced in a study of T cell responses to AZD1222 COVID-19 vaccine. Sequencing was performed with immunoSEQ multiplex PCR; in TCRdb, only in-frame clones are kept and a portion is missing. The sample yields more than 85,000 clones, around 89% seen once. The specimen was peripheral blood, collected on day 0 of AZD1222 vaccination. Receptors were obtained from an adult in good health. CDR3s include the opening cysteine and the closing phenylalanine or tryptophan. The order of the fields is V gene, clone size, CDR3 length, J gene, D gene, CDR3 DNA, CDR3 protein. The D gene is left open where the match is weak. Not all rows give a size; the values are once, few, many and, for expanded clones, a class.

TRBV4-2	.	15	TRBJ1-1	TRBD1	TGTGCCAGCAGCCAAGTCGAGACAGGGAAGACTGAAGCTTTCTTT	CASSQVETGKTEAFF
TRBV12-3/TRBV12-4	.	13	TRBJ2-6	.	TGTGCCAGCAGTTTGGATGTGGCCAACGTCCTGACTTTC	CASSLDVANVLTF
TRBV4-1	.	14	TRBJ2-3	.	TGCGCCAGCAGCCAAGAAAGGATGGCTGGTACGCAGTATTTT	CASSQERMAGTQYF
TRBV6-5	.	12	TRBJ1-6	.	TGTGCCAGCCAGCAGGGTGATTCACCCCTCCACTTT	CASQQGDSPLHF
TRBV10-3	.	17	TRBJ2-1	.	TGTGCCATCAGTACTGCCGGGCCCGGGGTGGATTCCAATGAGCAGTTCTTC	CAISTAGPGVDSNEQFF
TRBV28	.	13	TRBJ1-5	TRBD1	TGTGCCAGCAGTTCGCGCCATGGGGACAGTTTCTATTTT	CASSSRHGDSFYF
TRBV18	few	15	TRBJ1-3	TRBD1	TGTGCCAGCTCACCGGACAGGGCTATTGGAAACACCATATATTTT	CASSPDRAIGNTIYF
TRBV24-1	.	14	TRBJ2-1	TRBD1	TGTGCCACCAGCCGACAGGGGTCCTACAATGAGCAGTTCTTC	CATSRQGSYNEQFF
TRBV15	.	15	TRBJ1-1	.	TGTGCCACCAGCAGAGTATCGGGCCGGGGAACTGAAGCTTTCTTT	CATSRVSGRGTEAFF
TRBV6-7	.	15	TRBJ2-5	TRBD2	TGTGCCAGCAGACTTAGCGGGAGGTGGGGAGAGACCCAGTACTTC	CASRLSGRWGETQYF
TRBV7-8	.	14	TRBJ2-7	.	TGTGCCAGCACCCTGGGGGGCGGGATCTACGAGCAGTACTTC	CASTLGGGIYEQYF
TRBV6-2/TRBV6-3	.	18	TRBJ2-2	TRBD2	TGTGCCAGCAGTACTCCCGAGGGGCGGGAGGTGAAGTCCGGGGAGCTGTTTTTT	CASSTPEGREVKSGELFF
TRBV25-1	once	15	TRBJ1-5	.	TGTGCCAGCAGTGAGGGAGTCTATAGCAATCAGCCCCAGCATTTT	CASSEGVYSNQPQHF
TRBV30	.	13	TRBJ2-7	.	TGTGCTTTGGGCACGGGTGGGGCGTACGAGCAGTACTTC	CALGTGGAYEQYF
TRBV7-2	once	14	TRBJ2-3	.	TGTGCCAGCGGGGAGTTTAGCGGCCTGGATACGCAGTATTTT	CASGEFSGLDTQYF
TRBV21-1	once	17	TRBJ2-1	.	TGTGCCAGCAGCAAAGAAGGGGGACAGGCAACCCCCCATGAGCAGTTCTTC	CASSKEGGQATPHEQFF
TRBV7-9	.	15	TRBJ2-1	.	TGTGCCAGCAGCGACCCCCGAGGCCGGTACAATGAGCAGTTCTTC	CASSDPRGRYNEQFF
TRBV28	.	13	TRBJ2-7	.	TGTGCCAGCAGTGTCCGACAGGTCTACGAGCAGTACTTC	CASSVRQVYEQYF
TRBV28	.	12	TRBJ2-3	.	TGTGCCAGCAGTCCCGTGTGGGGTACGCAGTATTTT	CASSPVWGTQYF
TRBV19	.	13	TRBJ2-2	.	TGTGCCAGTACGGAGAGGGCTGCCGGGGAGCTGTTTTTT	CASTERAAGELFF
TRBV30	.	15	TRBJ2-7	TRBD2	TGTGCCTGGAGTGCGACGCTAGCGGCTACCTACGAGCAGTACTTC	CAWSATLAATYEQYF
TRBV5-4	.	13	TRBJ2-7	TRBD2	TGTGCCAGCAGCTCGGGACTAGCGGACGAGCAGTACTTC	CASSSGLADEQYF
TRBV11-1	.	14	TRBJ2-7	TRBD1	TGTGCCAGCAGCCCACAACAGGGGGCCTACGAGCAGTACTTC	CASSPQQGAYEQYF
TRBV2	.	15	TRBJ1-5	.	TGTGCCAGCAGTGAAGGAGGGCAGAACAATCAGCCCCAGCATTTT	CASSEGGQNNQPQHF
TRBV29-1	.	12	TRBJ1-2	.	TGCAGCGCCGATCGGTCTAACTATGGCTACACCTTC	CSADRSNYGYTF
TRBV6-1	.	16	TRBJ1-2	.	TGTGCCAGCAGTGAAGCGTTGAGGGGTTCTAACTATGGCTACACCTTC	CASSEALRGSNYGYTF
TRBV7-9	.	15	TRBJ2-7	.	TGTGCCAGCAGCTTAATCTCTGGACGAAGGGACGAGCAGTACTTC	CASSLISGRRDEQYF
TRBV6-2/TRBV6-3	.	13	TRBJ2-3	.	TGTGCCAGCAGCCTCATTCTGGGGTATACGCAGTATTTT	CASSLILGYTQYF
TRBV30	.	13	TRBJ1-2	TRBD1	TGTGCCTGGGCCCGACAGGGTGACTATGGCTACACCTTC	CAWARQGDYGYTF
TRBV5-1	.	15	TRBJ2-1	TRBD2	TGCGCCAGCAGTAGGTTTAGCGGGAGTCCCAATGAGCAGTTCTTC	CASSRFSGSPNEQFF
TRBV24-1	.	14	TRBJ1-2	TRBD1	TGTGCCACCAGTGACCCAGGACAGGAGGATGGCTACACCTTC	CATSDPGQEDGYTF
TRBV7-2	.	15	TRBJ2-4	.	TGTGCCAGCAGCTTAGACGGGGCCCAGGGAAACATTCAGTACTTC	CASSLDGAQGNIQYF
TRBV2	.	14	TRBJ2-2	.	TGTGCCAGCAGAATTGACAGAAACACCGGGGAGCTGTTTTTT	CASRIDRNTGELFF
TRBV7-2	.	15	TRBJ1-3	.	TGTGCCAGCAGCCCAAACAGTGGCTCTGGAAACACCATATATTTT	CASSPNSGSGNTIYF
TRBV19	.	13	TRBJ1-2	.	TGTGCCAGCACCAAGATTGGGGCTCGGGGCTACACCTTC	CASTKIGARGYTF
TRBV6-6	.	14	TRBJ1-5	TRBD1	TGTGCCAGCAACGGCAGGGGGATCAATCAGCCCCAGCATTTT	CASNGRGINQPQHF
TRBV10-3	.	10	TRBJ2-3	.	TGTGCCATCGGAGTGGATACGCAGTATTTT	CAIGVDTQYF
TRBV7-9	.	12	TRBJ2-5	.	TGTGCCAGCAGCTTGGGGGTAGAGACCCAGTACTTC	CASSLGVETQYF
TRBV19	.	16	TRBJ1-4	.	TGTGCCAGTAGCCCCATCGGAAGAGCAACTAATGAAAAACTGTTTTTT	CASSPIGRATNEKLFF
TRBV4-2	once	16	TRBJ1-5	.	TGTGCCAGCAGCCAAGAGCGGGCGGGACAAAATCAGCCCCAGCATTTT	CASSQERAGQNQPQHF
TRBV7-3	once	15	TRBJ2-1	.	TGTGCCAGCAGCTTAGGTCAGGGTCTCTACAATGAGCAGTTCTTC	CASSLGQGLYNEQFF
TRBV7-3	.	14	TRBJ2-3	TRBD1	TGTGCCAGCAGCTTGGCGGGACAGGCAGATACGCAGTATTTT	CASSLAGQADTQYF
TRBV7-6	.	18	TRBJ2-1	TRBD2	TGTGCCAGCAGCTTAGGTACGGGACTAGCGGGAGCATACAATGAGCAGTTCTTC	CASSLGTGLAGAYNEQFF
TRBV30	.	13	TRBJ2-1	TRBD2	TGTGCCTGGAGTGCCTCTAGCGGGAGAAAGGAATTCTTC	CAWSASSGRKEFF
TRBV5-4	.	16	TRBJ1-6	.	TGTGCCAGCAGCTCGCCGGGTCAGGGGAGAGGATCACCCCTCCACTTT	CASSSPGQGRGSPLHF
TRBV21-1	.	15	TRBJ2-7	.	TGTGCCAGCAGCAGGGGAGGGAGGGTTTCCTACGAGCAGTACTTC	CASSRGGRVSYEQYF
TRBV24-1	.	19	TRBJ2-3	.	TGTGCCACCAGTGATCCTTCAGCGGCACAACAGTTTAGCACAGATACGCAGTATTTT	CATSDPSAAQQFSTDTQYF
TRBV6-5	.	13	TRBJ1-1	.	TGTGCCAGCACCCGAGGCGGGAACACTGAAGCTTTCTTT	CASTRGGNTEAFF